A single sample is the source of the 20 T cell receptor beta chains below, sequenced in a study of PD-1 blockade in classical Hodgkin lymphoma. Time point: cycle 4 day 1 (C4D1), after 5 to 7 weeks of nivolumab. Brentuximab vedotin exposure varied among the patients, all of whom had relapsed after autologous stem cell transplantation. Sequencing used immunoSEQ multiplex PCR; TCRdb keeps in-frame clones, though not all of them. The table has around 65,000 clones, roughly 87% seen once; the top ten hold less than 9%. The sequencing used peripheral blood mononuclear cells (PBMCs), collected before the fourth cycle of nivolumab. The receptors originated from a human donor with classical Hodgkin lymphoma.

V usage is TRBV5-1 and J usage is TRBJ1-1; the D is unclear. Per germline, CDR1 SGHRS and CDR2 YFSETQ. The CDR3 is made up of 14 amino acids. Between the trimmed V and J ends, which lost 0 bases and 6 bases, there was a span of 12 bases. CDR3 nucleotide sequence: TGCGCCAGCAGCTTGGATGCAGGACCCTCTGAAGCTTTCTTT. Protein: CASSLDAGPSEAFF. The variable domain in full, completed from reference TRBV5-1 and TRBJ1-1, reads KAGVTQTPRYLIKTRGQQVTLSCSPISGHRSVSWYQQTPGQGLQFLFEYFSETQRNKGNFPGRFSGRQFSNSRSEMNVSTLELGDSALYLCASSLDAGPSEAFFGQGTRLTVV.

The chain is built from TRBV5-1 and TRBJ1-2; the match to TRBD1 covers 7 bases. Germline V gives CDR1 SGHRS, CDR2 YFSETQ. There are 13 residues in the CDR3. V was clipped by 0 bases and J by 6 bases; unmatched bases: 2. In DNA form, the CDR3 reads TGCGCCAGCAGCTTGGAGGGGGCTAATGGCTACACCTTC. Its translation: CASSLEGANGYTF.

This clone has a single count. This rearrangement joins TRBV21-1 to TRBJ2-1; TRBD2, the table's D call, lacks a check against the DNA. TRBV21-1 is given as a pseudogene. The CDR3 loop spans 16 amino acids. The CDR3 DNA reads TGTGCCAGCAGCAAAGGTAGAAGGAGAGCCTACAATGAGCAGTTCTTC. Amino acids: CASSKGRRRAYNEQFF.

The V call is TRBV7-9, the J call TRBJ2-5, with 7 bases fitting TRBD2. With V trimmed by 3 bases and J by 4 bases, 2 bases remained unmatched. This CDR3 contains 13 residues. Per germline, CDR1 SEHNR and CDR2 FQNEAQ (reference sequence). The CDR3 region has the DNA TGTGCCAGCAGCTTTTGGGGGGGAGAGACCCAGTACTTC. Translating it yields CASSFWGGETQYF.

Only one count was recorded for this clone. The chain is built from TRBV6-5 and TRBJ2-1; TRBD1 matches at 7 bases. The V gene's germline CDR1 is MNHEY and CDR2 SVGAGI. This CDR3 is 15 amino acids long. Trimming took 4 bases from V and 0 from J; bases not matched to a gene: 3. CDR3 DNA sequence: TGTGCCAGCAGTTCGACAGGGAGCTCCTACAATGAGCAGTTCTTC. It codes for CASSSTGSSYNEQFF.

The chain is built from TRBV5-1 and TRBJ1-1; maybe TRBD1 (5 bases). CDR3 size: 13 residues. Germline V CDR1 and CDR2: SGHRS, YFSETQ. With 4 bases removed from V and 4 bases from J, the gap between germline ends came to 11 bases. The CDR3 coding sequence is TGCGCCAGCAGCGGAAGTGGGGCCACTGAAGCTTTCTTT. It specifies CASSGSGATEAFF.

V and J are TRBV28 and TRBJ1-5, with D possibly matching TRBD1 (6 bases). The V gene's germline CDR1 is MDHEN and CDR2 SYDVKM. Deletions cut 3 bases from V and 1 base from J, with 10 bases between. The CDR3 runs to 15 residues. The CDR3 loop is CASSFGGLSNQPQHF. The CDR3 DNA sequence: TGTGCCAGCAGTTTTGGGGGGCTCAGCAATCAGCCCCAGCATTTT. Based on the CDR3 plus reference TRBV28 and TRBJ1-5, the full variable domain is DVKVTQSSRYLVKRTGEKVFLECVQDMDHENMFWYRQDPGLGLRLIYFSYDVKMKEKGDIPEGYSVSREKKERFSLILESASTNQTSMYLCASSFGGLSNQPQHFGDGTRLSIL.

J is TRBJ2-3 and V is TRBV2; 13 bases align to TRBD2. Trimming at V came to 7 bases and at J to 2 bases, leaving 12 bases not matched to a gene. CDR1 is SNHLY, CDR2 FYNNEI, per germline. The CDR3 consists of 18 residues. In DNA form, the CDR3 reads TGTGCCAGCATTGACCAAGGACTAGCGGGGGCCGACACAGATACGCAGTATTTT. Its protein product is CASIDQGLAGADTDTQYF.

The chain has TRBV9 and TRBJ2-7; TRBD1 agrees at 8 bases. This CDR3 is 14 amino acids long. Per the germline V gene, CDR1 is SGDLS and CDR2 is YYNGEE. J was trimmed by 5 bases and V by 3 bases; bases with no gene match: 7. CDR3 sequence reads: CASSAQGATNEQYF. DNA of the CDR3: TGTGCCAGCAGCGCCCAGGGGGCTACGAACGAGCAGTACTTC.

This clone was found a few times. The chain uses TRBV6-6 and TRBJ2-1, with no clear D. Trimming took off 6 bases at V and 5 bases at J, with 8 bases between the two ends. The V gene's germline CDR1 is MNHNY and CDR2 SVGAGI (reference sequence). The CDR3 is made up of 12 amino acids. CDR3 sequence reads: CASSEVNNEQFF. The CDR3 coding sequence is TGTGCCAGCAGCGAGGTTAACAATGAGCAGTTCTTC.

V gene TRBV5-1 combines with J gene TRBJ2-3; D possibly uses TRBD1 or TRBD2 (6 bases each). Trimming stripped 1 base from V and 6 bases from J, with 9 bases between. Looked up from germline, CDR1 is SGHRS and CDR2 is YFSETQ. CDR3 length: 13 residues. The CDR3 DNA follows: TGCGCCAGCAGCTTGCAGGGGAGGGATACGCAGTATTTT. As protein: CASSLQGRDTQYF.

This rearrangement joins TRBV2 to TRBJ1-1; D is unclear. Germline V gene sequence: CDR1 SNHLY, CDR2 FYNNEI. The CDR3 has 14 amino acids. V gave up 10 bases and J gave up 5 bases, with 20 bases separating them. The CDR3 protein is CANAGPPGITEAFF. The CDR3 DNA reads TGTGCCAACGCGGGCCCCCCGGGAATAACTGAAGCTTTCTTT.

V usage is TRBV27 and J usage is TRBJ1-6, with D tentatively TRBD1 (5 bases). The germline gives CDR1 MNHEY, CDR2 SMNVEV (reference sequence). The V end was cut by 4 bases, the J end by 6 bases, with 22 bases between. This CDR3 has 18 amino acids. The CDR3 protein is CASSSPSGTRRSNSPLHF. The CDR3 DNA reads TGTGCCAGCAGTTCCCCGTCAGGGACCCGGAGAAGTAATTCACCCCTCCACTTT.

The chain couples TRBV6-4 to TRBJ1-6; 7 nucleotides align to TRBD1. V lost 5 bases and J lost 7; bases outside the gene matches: 8. The CDR3 contains 15 residues. CDR1 and CDR2 (germline): MRHNA, SNTAGT. In nucleotides, the CDR3 is TGTGCCAGCAGTTACGACAGGGAAGAGAATTCACCCCTCCACTTT. Translated, it gives CASSYDREENSPLHF.

The chain carries TRBV19 and TRBJ1-5; D ambiguous. V lost 4 bases to trimming and J lost 2 bases, with 9 bases between them. Germline V CDR1 and CDR2: LNHDA, SQIVND (reference sequence). The CDR3 is 14 residues long. The CDR3 loop is CASSTSGGNQPQHF. CDR3 sequence (DNA): TGTGCCAGTAGTACCTCCGGGGGCAATCAGCCCCAGCATTTT.

This clone has just a few counts. The chain recombines TRBV4-1 with TRBJ2-5; D ambiguous. The CDR3 is 15 amino acids. Looked up from germline, CDR1 is MGHRA and CDR2 is YSYEKL. V lost 0 bases and J lost 2, with 10 bases in between. The CDR3 region has the DNA TGCGCCAGCAGCCAAGATTACACAGAACAAGAGACCCAGTACTTC. Protein sequence: CASSQDYTEQETQYF.

The CDR3 sequence: CASSLTTGGASPLHF. CDR3 coding DNA: TGTGCCAGCAGCTTAACTACAGGGGGCGCTTCACCCCTCCACTTT. The chain combines TRBV7-9 with TRBJ1-6, with 9 bases fitting TRBD1. Germline V lookup: CDR1 SEHNR, CDR2 FQNEAQ (reference sequence). The CDR3 has 15 residues. The junction had 5 bases not matched to a gene; V was cut back by 2 bases and J by 9 bases.

This sequence joins TRBV6-5 and TRBJ1-6; 11 nucleotides align to TRBD1. This CDR3 comprises 14 residues. Losses at the gene ends were 5 bases for V and 8 bases for J; bases not matched to a gene: 2. Germline V gives CDR1 MNHEY, CDR2 SVGAGI. In DNA form, the CDR3 reads TGTGCCAGCAGTCCGGGACAGGGGGATTCACCCCTCCACTTT. It yields the protein CASSPGQGDSPLHF.

This clone has a single count. The chain links TRBV5-1 to TRBJ2-2; 13 bases line up with TRBD2. Losses at the gene ends were 2 bases for V and 8 bases for J; bases not matched to a gene: 24. Looked up from germline, CDR1 is SGHRS and CDR2 is YFSETQ. This CDR3 comprises 22 residues. The DNA for the CDR3 is TGCGCCAGCAGCTTTGATCCCATCACGATCGGACTAGCGGGGGAGATGCAGGGGGAGCTGTTTTTT. Amino acid sequence: CASSFDPITIGLAGEMQGELFF.

The genes are TRBV28 and TRBJ2-5; TRBD1 might be the D (5 bases). CDR3 length: 15 residues. CDR1 and CDR2 from the germline V gene are MDHEN and SYDVKM. V was clipped by 7 bases and J by 1 base, with 16 bases between them. DNA for the CDR3: TGTGCCAGCACAACAAACAGGCTTCTCCAAGAGACCCAGTACTTC. This translates into CASTTNRLLQETQYF.